These 29 T cell receptor beta chains share one sample of origin, sequenced in a study of cytomegalovirus exposure and HLA in healthy donors. The protocol was immunoSEQ multiplex PCR, while the TCRdb copy is restricted to in-frame clones and leaves out a portion. This table has fewer than 80,000 clones, under 96% appearing once. Input material: PBMCs. These TCRs come from a woman aged 18-29 years in good health and CMV-seropositive.

The genes are TRBV5-1 and TRBJ2-1, with D uncertain. CDR3 length: 14 residues. CDR1 SGHRS and CDR2 YFSETQ come from the germline V gene. Trimming removed 2 bases from V and 5 bases from J, with 11 bases in between. CDR3 residues: CASSFFSSDNEQFF. The CDR3 DNA reads TGCGCCAGCAGCTTTTTTTCGAGCGACAATGAGCAGTTCTTC.

The V gene is TRBV2, the J gene TRBJ1-1, with TRBD1 matching over 10 bases. V dropped 6 bases and J dropped 5; count of bases not matched to a gene: 3. This CDR3 comprises 13 residues. Germline CDR1 SNHLY, CDR2 FYNNEI. CDR3 loop: CASRGQGRTEAFF. The CDR3 DNA reads TGTGCCAGCAGGGGACAGGGGAGGACTGAAGCTTTCTTT. Together with reference TRBV2 and TRBJ1-1, the CDR3 gives the full variable domain: EPEVTQTPSHQVTQMGQEVILRCVPISNHLYFYWYRQILGQKVEFLVSFYNNEISEKSEIFDDQFSVERPDGSNFTLKIRSTKLEDSAMYFCASRGQGRTEAFFGQGTRLTVV.

V usage is TRBV5-1 and J usage is TRBJ2-1, with 9 bases matching TRBD2. Germline CDR1 is SGHRS and CDR2 is YFSETQ. This CDR3 contains 16 residues. Trimming at V came to 3 bases and at J to 3 bases, leaving 7 bases not matched to a gene. As DNA, the CDR3 is TGCGCCAGCAGCTCGGGACTAGCAGAGATCTACAATGAGCAGTTCTTC. The encoded protein is CASSSGLAEIYNEQFF. Based on the CDR3 plus reference TRBV5-1 and TRBJ2-1, the full variable domain is KAGVTQTPRYLIKTRGQQVTLSCSPISGHRSVSWYQQTPGQGLQFLFEYFSETQRNKGNFPGRFSGRQFSNSRSEMNVSTLELGDSALYLCASSSGLAEIYNEQFFGPGTRLTVL.

This clone was recorded only once. This chain connects TRBV10-3 to TRBJ1-5, with 7 bases aligning to TRBD1. The V segment lost 4 bases and the J segment 2 bases; nucleotides outside the gene matches: 8. Germline CDR1 and CDR2: ENHRY and SYGVKD. This CDR3 spans 16 amino acids. CDR3 in DNA: TGTGCCATCAGTGGACAGGGACTTGGGGGCAATCAGCCCCAGCATTTT. It codes for CAISGQGLGGNQPQHF.

The rearrangement joins TRBV5-1 to TRBJ2-7; 9 nucleotides match TRBD2. The CDR3 is 15 residues long. Trimming at V came to 0 bases and at J to 6 bases, leaving 7 bases not matched to a gene. The germline gives CDR1 SGHRS, CDR2 YFSETQ. The CDR3 loop reads CASSLEASGTSEQYF. The DNA for the CDR3 is TGCGCCAGCAGCTTGGAGGCTAGCGGGACCTCCGAGCAGTACTTC.

The rearrangement joins TRBV29-1 to TRBJ2-1; D gene uncertain. Trimming shortened V by 3 bases and J by 4 bases, and 7 bases separated the two germline ends. Germline V gene lookup returns CDR1 SQVTM and CDR2 ANQGSEA. The CDR3 contains 12 residues. The CDR3 loop reads CSVEHRYNEQFF. CDR3 nucleotide sequence: TGCAGCGTTGAGCACCGGTACAATGAGCAGTTCTTC.

This clone was detected only once. The chain carries TRBV11-3 and TRBJ2-7; TRBD1 might be the D (6 bases). The germline V gene has CDR1 SGHNT and CDR2 YENEEA. The length of the CDR3 is 13 residues. Trimming stripped 3 bases from V and 7 bases from J, with 13 bases between. In DNA form, the CDR3 reads TGTGCCAGCAGCTTCACAGGGACGGGGGAGCAGTACTTC. This translates into CASSFTGTGEQYF.

The chain has TRBV7-9 and TRBJ1-5; perhaps TRBD1 as D (5 bases). V shed 2 bases and J shed 4 bases, with 9 bases lying between them. CDR1 and CDR2 from the germline V gene are SEHNR and FQNEAQ (reference sequence). The length of the CDR3 is 14 residues. The CDR3 loop reads CASSLSQGNQPQHF. The CDR3 DNA is TGTGCCAGCAGCTTAAGTCAGGGAAATCAGCCCCAGCATTTT.

This chain connects TRBV18 to TRBJ2-2, with 8 bases matching TRBD2. CDR1 and CDR2 from the germline V gene are KGHSH and LQKENI. J was trimmed by 5 bases and V by 4 bases; bases with no gene match: 3. This CDR3 spans 14 amino acids. CDR3 loop: CASSQRGGTGELFF. Here the CDR3 DNA reads TGTGCCAGCTCACAACGGGGGGGAACCGGGGAGCTGTTTTTT.

This clone was observed a single time. The gene calls are TRBV18 and TRBJ2-3, with unresolved D. Trimming left V 2 bases short and J 10 bases short, with 10 bases between. CDR1 and CDR2 from the germline V gene are KGHSH and LQKENI. This CDR3 region has 12 residues. Written as DNA, the CDR3 is TGTGCCAGCTCACCAATGAGCGCTGCGCAGTATTTT. Translated, it gives CASSPMSAAQYF. Based on the CDR3 plus reference TRBV18 and TRBJ2-3, the full variable domain is NAGVMQNPRHLVRRRGQEARLRCSPMKGHSHVYWYRQLPEEGLKFMVYLQKENIIDESGMPKERFSAEFPKEGPSILRIQQVVRGDSAAYFCASSPMSAAQYFGPGTRLTVL.

CDR3 loop: CASNRREGDGDTQYF. Here the CDR3 DNA reads TGTGCCAGCAATAGGCGGGAGGGCGATGGAGATACGCAGTATTTT. This chain connects TRBV7-8 to TRBJ2-3, with 9 bases matching TRBD2. Germline assignment: CDR1 SGHVS and CDR2 FQNEAQ. CDR3 size: 15 residues. Losses at the gene ends were 7 bases for V and 5 bases for J; bases not matched to a gene: 10. Variable domain in full (rest from reference TRBV7-8 and TRBJ2-3): GAGVSQSPRYKVAKRGQDVALRCDPISGHVSLFWYQQALGQGPEFLTYFQNEAQLDKSGLPSDRFFAERPEGSVSTLKIQRTQQEDSAVYLCASNRREGDGDTQYFGPGTRLTVL.

This chain uses TRBV14 with TRBJ2-3, with 11 positions matching TRBD2. V lost 0 bases and J lost 3; bases outside the gene matches: 8. CDR3 length equals 18 residues. Germline assignment: CDR1 SGHDN and CDR2 FVKESK. The CDR3 DNA follows: TGTGCCAGCAGCCAAGATAGGAAACTAGCGGGAGTGACAGATACGCAGTATTTT. This gives the protein CASSQDRKLAGVTDTQYF.

V is TRBV15 and J is TRBJ2-7; D is perhaps TRBD2 (5 bases). CDR3 length equals 16 residues. V lost 1 base and J 0 bases, leaving 13 bases between the germline ends. CDR1 is LNHNV and CDR2 is YYDKDF in the germline V gene (reference sequence). The CDR3 sequence: CATSRAAGKLSYEQYF. CDR3 DNA: TGTGCCACCAGCAGAGCGGCGGGCAAACTCTCCTACGAGCAGTACTTC.

CDR3 DNA sequence: TGTGCCAGCAGGACACAGGGCGGCGGGGCCAACGTCCTGACTTTC. This gives the protein CASRTQGGGANVLTF. V and J are TRBV27 and TRBJ2-6; D may be TRBD1 (6 bases). V shed 6 bases and J shed 4 bases, with 13 bases lying between them. The V gene's germline CDR1 is MNHEY and CDR2 SMNVEV (reference sequence). The CDR3 spans 15 residues.

The chain uses TRBV9 and TRBJ2-3; 8 nucleotides agree with TRBD2. This CDR3 is built from 14 residues. In germline, CDR1 is SGDLS, CDR2 YYNGEE. The J segment lost 2 bases and the V segment lost 6 bases, leaving 5 bases of the junction unmatched. The DNA for the CDR3 is TGTGCCAGCACGGCTAGCGGGCTCACAGATACGCAGTATTTT. It encodes CASTASGLTDTQYF.

The chain has TRBV11-3 and TRBJ1-1; the D gene is possibly TRBD1 (5 bases). Per germline, CDR1 SGHNT and CDR2 YENEEA. V lost 2 bases and J 1 base, leaving 8 bases between the germline ends. This CDR3 has 14 amino acids. DNA for the CDR3: TGTGCCAGCAGCTTACCAGGGCGGAACACTGAAGCTTTCTTT. It is translated as CASSLPGRNTEAFF.

The chain couples TRBV5-4 to TRBJ2-1; 11 bases match TRBD2. CDR3 size: 15 residues. V lost 3 bases, J lost 4 bases, and 3 bases stayed unmatched. The germline CDR1 and CDR2 sequences are SGHNT and YYREEE (reference sequence). The CDR3 loop is CASSSSGRTYNEQFF. In DNA, the CDR3 is TGTGCCAGCAGCTCTAGCGGGAGGACTTACAATGAGCAGTTCTTC.

V and J are TRBV20-1 and TRBJ1-2; D not resolved. The CDR3 has 11 residues. Trimming stripped 2 bases from V and 7 bases from J, with 8 bases between. Germline assignment: CDR1 DFQATT and CDR2 SNEGSKA (reference sequence). CDR3 sequence: CSARIGIGYTF. CDR3 sequence (DNA): TGCAGTGCTAGAATCGGGATTGGCTACACCTTC.

The chain recombines TRBV27 with TRBJ2-5; TRBD2 agrees at 15 bases. Germline trimming cut 6 bases from V and 5 bases from J; bases unmatched to any gene: 7. In germline, CDR1 is MNHEY, CDR2 SMNVEV (reference sequence). The CDR3 spans 16 residues. The CDR3 sequence is CASSQGLAGGHETQYF. The CDR3, as DNA: TGTGCCAGCAGCCAAGGACTAGCGGGAGGGCATGAGACCCAGTACTTC.

The CDR3 region is CASSQEPREIHEKLFF. In DNA, the CDR3 is TGCGCCAGCAGCCAAGAGCCTAGGGAGATACATGAAAAACTGTTTTTT. This chain uses TRBV4-1 with TRBJ1-4, with D unresolved. This CDR3 comprises 16 residues. Germline V gene data show CDR1 as MGHRA and CDR2 as YSYEKL. V was pared by 0 bases and J by 6 bases, with 14 bases between.

The CDR3 DNA reads TGTGCCAGCAACAAACCCGGGACAGGGATCTACGAGCAGTACTTC. It codes for CASNKPGTGIYEQYF. This chain joins TRBV28 and TRBJ2-7; 9 bases map to TRBD1. The CDR3 loop spans 15 amino acids. The germline V gene encodes CDR1 MDHEN and CDR2 SYDVKM. Germline trimming cut 7 bases from V and 3 bases from J; bases unmatched to any gene: 10.

The CDR3 loop reads CASSLEPAGVETQYF. In nucleotides, the CDR3 is TGTGCCAGCAGCTTAGAACCAGCGGGAGTGGAGACCCAGTACTTC. The rearrangement joins TRBV7-9 to TRBJ2-5; 8 bases are shared with TRBD2. The V and J ends lost 1 base and 5 bases, in that order; junction bases with no gene match: 6. The V gene's germline CDR1 is SEHNR and CDR2 FQNEAQ (reference sequence). CDR3 length: 15 amino acids.

The CDR3 DNA reads as TGTGCCAGCTCCGCCGAAGGGGCACTGAGCAATCAGCCCCAGCATTTT. Its protein product is CASSAEGALSNQPQHF. The rearrangement joins TRBV27 to TRBJ1-5; the D gene is possibly TRBD1 (5 bases). This CDR3 has 16 residues. Trimming pared 8 bases from V and 1 base from J, leaving 18 bases between. The germline V gene encodes CDR1 MNHEY and CDR2 SMNVEV (reference sequence).

This sequence joins TRBV6-5 and TRBJ1-4; a possible D gene is TRBD1 (6 bases). With 2 bases removed from V and 8 bases from J, the gap between germline ends came to 12 bases. Per germline, CDR1 MNHEY and CDR2 SVGAGI. There are 14 residues in the CDR3. Here the CDR3 DNA reads TGTGCCAGCAGTTACGCAGGGACACGGGAAAAACTGTTTTTT. Translated, it gives CASSYAGTREKLFF.

CDR3 nucleotides: TGTGCTAGTGGTTTAATACTGTGGACTAGCAATGAGCAGTTCTTC. It is translated as CASGLILWTSNEQFF. This rearrangement joins TRBV12-5 to TRBJ2-1; 7 bases are a match to TRBD2. The CDR3 sequence is 15 residues long. In germline, CDR1 is LGHNT, CDR2 FRNRAP. With 3 bases clipped from V and 6 bases from J, the junction kept 8 bases outside the gene matches.

V usage is TRBV4-1 and J usage is TRBJ1-5; maybe TRBD1 (6 bases). Germline CDR1 MGHRA, CDR2 YSYEKL. The CDR3 extends over 16 amino acids. Trimming cost V 1 base and J 6 bases, with 16 bases left between them. CDR3 DNA: TGCGCCAGCAGCCAAGCGACAGGAGGTCTACTTCAGCCCCAGCATTTT. Translated: CASSQATGGLLQPQHF.

The chain combines TRBV7-9 with TRBJ2-1, with TRBD2 identical over 8 bases. The germline V gene encodes CDR1 SEHNR and CDR2 FQNEAQ (reference sequence). The CDR3 is made up of 15 amino acids. V shed 1 base, J shed 8 bases, and the junction held 7 bases outside the gene matches. DNA for the CDR3: TGTGCCAGCAGCTTAGTAGCGGGGTCTAGGGATGAGCAGTTCTTC. It codes for CASSLVAGSRDEQFF.

This sequence joins TRBV11-2 and TRBJ2-7; no reliable D call. V dropped 5 bases and J dropped 3 bases, with 14 bases sitting between them. CDR1 and CDR2 (germline): SGHAT, FQNNGV. CDR3 length: 14 amino acids. CDR3 nucleotides: TGTGCCAGCAGCAGAGAAGAGTGGTTCTACGAGCAGTACTTC. Its translation is CASSREEWFYEQYF.

This rearrangement joins TRBV4-1 to TRBJ2-4; TRBD1 matches at 7 bases. With V trimmed by 4 bases and J by 0 bases, 15 bases remained unmatched. This CDR3 spans 19 amino acids. CDR1 is MGHRA, CDR2 YSYEKL, per germline. The DNA of the CDR3 is TGCGCCAGCAGCCTATTCCGGGACAGAGTACCACTAGCCAAAAACATTCAGTACTTC. This sequence encodes CASSLFRDRVPLAKNIQYF.